A selection of T cell receptor beta chains follows, all from one sample in a study of blood T cell repertoires in COVID-19. TCRdb's copy holds only in-frame clones and misses some; the assay was immunoSEQ multiplex PCR. The table has about 300,000 clones, about 89% seen once; the top ten hold roughly 4.8%. Sequenced sample: peripheral blood. The source is a man aged 35 to 55 with acute or convalescent COVID-19. Both conserved end residues are trimmed from each CDR3. The order of the fields is V gene, CDR3 protein.

TRBV24-1,ATSDGGRRLF
TRBV6-5,ASSYGASGAVGELF
TRBV30,AWSVGVLEQY
TRBV14,ASRPITRGNEQF
TRBV18,ASSPGQHLPNNEQF
TRBV12-5,ASGSGQGADTIY
TRBV2,ASSSQGNGYT
TRBV15,ATSEGRINSPLH
TRBV10-3,AIRGGEGLYYEQY
TRBV7-2,ASSLVGGVNTEAF
TRBV11-2,ASSLGLRQPQH
TRBV29-1,SASDRGGMNTEAF
TRBV4-1,ASSQDRNRAWEQY
TRBV4-2,ASSQDARYQPQH
TRBV7-3,ASSSLQGDTQY
TRBV6-5,ASSYSGGTRVGEQF
TRBV7-9,ASSFDRFSYEQY
TRBV5-4,ASSFSGAPTDTQY
TRBV6-6,ASSIDMDEQY
TRBV5-1,ASSQGAVREQY
TRBV2,ASREREKLF
TRBV5-1,ASSFLAGTNEKLF
TRBV24-1,ATSDLRFLAGASSYNEQF
TRBV30,AWSVQQGRWLETQY